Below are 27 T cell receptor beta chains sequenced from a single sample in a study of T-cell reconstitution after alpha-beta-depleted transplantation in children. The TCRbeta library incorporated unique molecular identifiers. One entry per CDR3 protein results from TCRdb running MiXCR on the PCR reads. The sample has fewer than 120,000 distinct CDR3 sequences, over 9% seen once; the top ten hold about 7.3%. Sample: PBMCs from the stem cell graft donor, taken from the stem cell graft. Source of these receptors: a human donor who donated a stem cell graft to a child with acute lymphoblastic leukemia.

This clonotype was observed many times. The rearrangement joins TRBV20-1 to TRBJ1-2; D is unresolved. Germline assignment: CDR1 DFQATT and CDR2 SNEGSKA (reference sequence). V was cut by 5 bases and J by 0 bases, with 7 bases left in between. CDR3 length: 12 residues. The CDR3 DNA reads TGCAGTGCTCCGGGAGCTAACTATGGCTACACCTTC. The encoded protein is CSAPGANYGYTF.

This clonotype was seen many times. CDR3 region: CASSQDLNGLDEQFF. CDR3 nucleotides: TGCGCCAGCAGCCAAGATTTGAACGGTTTGGATGAGCAGTTCTTC. The rearrangement uses TRBV4-1 and TRBJ2-1; D not certain. From germline, CDR1 is MGHRA and CDR2 YSYEKL. The CDR3 is made up of 15 amino acids. The germline V and J ends were trimmed by 0 bases and 8 bases, with 14 bases remaining between them.

The CDR3 DNA reads as TGTGCCAGTAGCCCGCCAGCGCTCTACGAGCAGTACTTC. Its translation is CASSPPALYEQYF. V and J are TRBV19 and TRBJ2-7; D not resolved. Per germline, CDR1 LNHDA and CDR2 SQIVND (reference sequence). This CDR3 contains 13 residues. The V gene lost 6 bases and the J gene lost 3 bases, with 12 bases spanning the gap.

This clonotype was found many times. The CDR3 region is CASSRRGSSYEQYF. The CDR3 coding sequence is TGTGCCAGCAGCCGACGGGGGTCCTCCTACGAGCAGTACTTC. V usage is TRBV13 and J usage is TRBJ2-7; tentatively, D is TRBD2 (6 bases). V gave up 5 bases and J gave up 0 bases, with 11 bases separating them. Germline lookup yields CDR1 PRHDT and CDR2 FYEKMQ (reference sequence). The CDR3 has 14 residues.

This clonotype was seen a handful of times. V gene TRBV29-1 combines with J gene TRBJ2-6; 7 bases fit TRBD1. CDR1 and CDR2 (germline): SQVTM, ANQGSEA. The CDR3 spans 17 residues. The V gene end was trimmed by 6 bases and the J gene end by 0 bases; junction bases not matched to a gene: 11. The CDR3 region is CSVESFDRDSGANVLTF. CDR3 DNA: TGCAGCGTCGAATCCTTTGACAGGGACTCTGGGGCCAACGTCCTGACTTTC.

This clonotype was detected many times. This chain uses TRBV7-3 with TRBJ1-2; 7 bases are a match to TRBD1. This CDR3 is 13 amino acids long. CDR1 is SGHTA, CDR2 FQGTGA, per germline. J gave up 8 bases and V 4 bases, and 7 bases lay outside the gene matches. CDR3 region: CASSYATGMGYTF. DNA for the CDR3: TGTGCCAGCAGCTACGCGACAGGGATGGGCTACACCTTC.

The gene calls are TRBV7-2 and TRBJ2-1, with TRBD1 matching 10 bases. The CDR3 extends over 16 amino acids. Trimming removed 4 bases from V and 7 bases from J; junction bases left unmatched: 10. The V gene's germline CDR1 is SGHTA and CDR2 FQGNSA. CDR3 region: CASSSEGQGSRNEQFF. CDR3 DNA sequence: TGTGCCAGCAGCTCCGAGGGACAGGGGAGTAGGAATGAGCAGTTCTTC.

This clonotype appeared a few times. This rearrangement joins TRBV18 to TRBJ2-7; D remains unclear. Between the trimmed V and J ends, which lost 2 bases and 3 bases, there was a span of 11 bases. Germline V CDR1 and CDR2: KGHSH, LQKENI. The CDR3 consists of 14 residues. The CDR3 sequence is CASSPTGTVYEQYF. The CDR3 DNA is TGTGCCAGCTCACCAACCGGAACGGTCTACGAGCAGTACTTC.

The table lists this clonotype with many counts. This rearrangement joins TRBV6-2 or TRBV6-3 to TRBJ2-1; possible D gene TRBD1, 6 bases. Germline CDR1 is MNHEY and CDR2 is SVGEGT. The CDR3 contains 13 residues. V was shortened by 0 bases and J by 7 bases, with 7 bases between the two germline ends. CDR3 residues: CASSYSQGNEQFF. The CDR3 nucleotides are TGTGCCAGCAGTTACTCGCAGGGGAATGAGCAGTTCTTC.

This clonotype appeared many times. The CDR3 protein is CASSLDASVPETQYF. CDR3 bases: TGTGCCAGCAGCTTAGATGCTAGCGTTCCGGAGACCCAGTACTTC. The chain joins TRBV7-2 to TRBJ2-5; weak D call: TRBD2 (6 bases). The CDR3 contains 15 residues. V was clipped by 1 base and J by 5 bases, with 14 bases between them. Germline V CDR1 and CDR2: SGHTA, FQGNSA. Drawing the rest from reference TRBV7-2 and TRBJ2-5, the complete variable domain is GAGVSQSPSNKVTEKGKDVELRCDPISGHTALYWYRQSLGQGLEFLIYFQGNSAPDKSGLPSDRFSAERTGGSVSTLTIQRTQQEDSAVYLCASSLDASVPETQYFGPGTRLLVL.

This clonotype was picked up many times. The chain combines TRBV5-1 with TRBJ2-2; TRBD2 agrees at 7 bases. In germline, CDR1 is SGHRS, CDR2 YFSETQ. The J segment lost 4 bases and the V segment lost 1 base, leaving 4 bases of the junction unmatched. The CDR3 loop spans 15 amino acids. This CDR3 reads CASSLFRGVTGELFF. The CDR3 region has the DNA TGCGCCAGCAGCTTGTTCCGGGGGGTCACCGGGGAGCTGTTTTTT.

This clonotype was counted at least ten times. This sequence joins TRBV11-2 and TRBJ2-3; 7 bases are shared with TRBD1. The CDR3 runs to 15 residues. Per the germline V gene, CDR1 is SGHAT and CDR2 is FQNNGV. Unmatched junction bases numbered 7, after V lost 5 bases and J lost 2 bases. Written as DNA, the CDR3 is TGTGCCAGCAGCCCCGGACAGGTCACCACAGATACGCAGTATTTT. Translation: CASSPGQVTTDTQYF.

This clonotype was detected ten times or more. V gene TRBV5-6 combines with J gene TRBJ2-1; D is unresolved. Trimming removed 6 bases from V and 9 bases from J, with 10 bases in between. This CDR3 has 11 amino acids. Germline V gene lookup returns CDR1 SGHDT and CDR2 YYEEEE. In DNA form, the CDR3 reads TGTGCCAGCACCCTAGGTGGTGAGCAGTTCTTC. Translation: CASTLGGEQFF.

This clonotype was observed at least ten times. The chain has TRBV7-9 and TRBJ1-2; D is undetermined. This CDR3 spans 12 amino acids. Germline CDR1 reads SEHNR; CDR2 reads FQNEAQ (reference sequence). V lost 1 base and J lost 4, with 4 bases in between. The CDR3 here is CASSLDFYGYTF. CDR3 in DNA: TGTGCCAGCAGCTTAGACTTCTATGGCTACACCTTC.

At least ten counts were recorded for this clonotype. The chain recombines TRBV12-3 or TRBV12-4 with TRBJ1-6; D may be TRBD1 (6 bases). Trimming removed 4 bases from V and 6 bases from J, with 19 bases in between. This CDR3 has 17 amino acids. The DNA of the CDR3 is TGTGCCAGCAGTTCCCCCCTCCGGGGGGGGCGTAATTCACCCCTCCACTTT. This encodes CASSSPLRGGRNSPLHF.

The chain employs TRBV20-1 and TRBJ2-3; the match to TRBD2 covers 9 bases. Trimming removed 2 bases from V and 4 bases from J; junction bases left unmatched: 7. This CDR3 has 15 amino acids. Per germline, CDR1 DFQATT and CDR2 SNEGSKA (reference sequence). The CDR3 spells CSARQTSGRADTQYF. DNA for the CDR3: TGCAGTGCTAGACAGACTAGCGGCCGTGCAGATACGCAGTATTTT.

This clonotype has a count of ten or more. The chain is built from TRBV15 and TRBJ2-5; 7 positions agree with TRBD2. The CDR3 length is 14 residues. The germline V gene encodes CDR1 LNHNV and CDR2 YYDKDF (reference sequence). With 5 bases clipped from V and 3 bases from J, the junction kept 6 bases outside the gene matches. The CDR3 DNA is TGTGCCACCAGCGGTGGGGCGGGAGAAGAGACCCAGTACTTC. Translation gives CATSGGAGEETQYF. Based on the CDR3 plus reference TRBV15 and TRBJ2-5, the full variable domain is DAMVIQNPRYQVTQFGKPVTLSCSQTLNHNVMYWYQQKSSQAPKLLFHYYDKDFNNEADTPDNFQSRRPNTSFCFLDIRSPGLGDTAMYLCATSGGAGEETQYFGPGTRLLVL.

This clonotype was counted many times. CDR3 DNA: TGTGCCAGCAGTACAGGGGGCAACCATCAGCCCCAGCATTTT. Translation gives CASSTGGNHQPQHF. The J gene is TRBJ1-5, the V gene TRBV6-1; 9 bases map to TRBD1. With 5 bases clipped from V and 5 bases from J, the junction kept 4 bases outside the gene matches. Germline assignment: CDR1 MNHNS and CDR2 SASEGT. The CDR3 runs 14 residues.

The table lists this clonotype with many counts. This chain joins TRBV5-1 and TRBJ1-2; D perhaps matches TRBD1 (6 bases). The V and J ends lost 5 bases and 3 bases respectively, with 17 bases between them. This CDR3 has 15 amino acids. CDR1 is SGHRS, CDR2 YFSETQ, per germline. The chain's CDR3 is CASRRGGGMDYGYTF. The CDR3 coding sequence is TGCGCCAGCAGGAGGGGAGGGGGTATGGACTATGGCTACACCTTC.

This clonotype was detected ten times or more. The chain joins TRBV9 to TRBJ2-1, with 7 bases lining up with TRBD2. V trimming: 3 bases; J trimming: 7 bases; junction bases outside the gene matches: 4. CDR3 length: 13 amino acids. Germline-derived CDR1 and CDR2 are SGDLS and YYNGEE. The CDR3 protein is CASSGASGNEQFF. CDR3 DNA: TGTGCCAGCAGCGGGGCTAGCGGTAATGAGCAGTTCTTC.

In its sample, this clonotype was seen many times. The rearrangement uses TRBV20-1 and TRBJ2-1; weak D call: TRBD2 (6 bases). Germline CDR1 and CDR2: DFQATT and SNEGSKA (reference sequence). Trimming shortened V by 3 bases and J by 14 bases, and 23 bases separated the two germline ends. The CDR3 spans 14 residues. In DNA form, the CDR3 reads TGCAGTGCTAGTTTAACTACTGGCGGGACGTCGGAGTTCTTC. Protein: CSASLTTGGTSEFF.

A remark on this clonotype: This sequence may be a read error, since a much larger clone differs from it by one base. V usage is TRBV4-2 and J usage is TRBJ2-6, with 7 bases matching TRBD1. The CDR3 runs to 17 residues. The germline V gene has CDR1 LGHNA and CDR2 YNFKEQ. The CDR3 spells CASSLGQPPSGANVQTF. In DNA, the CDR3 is TGTGCCAGCAGCCTGGGACAGCCCCCCTCTGGGGCCAACGTCCAGACTTTC.

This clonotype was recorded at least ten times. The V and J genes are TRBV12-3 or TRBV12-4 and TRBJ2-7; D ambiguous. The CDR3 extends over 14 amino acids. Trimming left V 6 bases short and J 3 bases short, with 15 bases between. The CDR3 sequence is CASSLTVYLYEQYF. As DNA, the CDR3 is TGTGCCAGCAGCCTAACAGTCTATCTCTACGAGCAGTACTTC.

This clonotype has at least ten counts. DNA of the CDR3: TGTGCCAGCAGCGCGGGACGGAGCAACTATGGCTACACCTTC. It translates to CASSAGRSNYGYTF. This chain uses TRBV7-9 with TRBJ1-2, with D tentatively TRBD1 (5 bases). This CDR3 spans 14 amino acids. V shed 5 bases and J shed 2 bases, with 12 bases lying between them. The germline V gene has CDR1 SEHNR and CDR2 FQNEAQ (reference sequence). The full variable domain, rest sourced from reference TRBV7-9 and TRBJ1-2, is DTGVSQNPRHKITKRGQNVTFRCDPISEHNRLYWYRQTLGQGPEFLTYFQNEAQLEKSRLLSDRFSAERPKGSFSTLEIQRTEQGDSAMYLCASSAGRSNYGYTFGSGTRLTVV.

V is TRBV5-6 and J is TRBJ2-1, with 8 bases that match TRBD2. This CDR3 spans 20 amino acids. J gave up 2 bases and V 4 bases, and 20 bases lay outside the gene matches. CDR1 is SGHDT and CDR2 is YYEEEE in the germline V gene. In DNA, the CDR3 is TGTGCCAGCAGCCCAGATCCCCCGGGACTAGTATACCGTACCTACAATGAGCAGTTCTTC. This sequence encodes CASSPDPPGLVYRTYNEQFF.

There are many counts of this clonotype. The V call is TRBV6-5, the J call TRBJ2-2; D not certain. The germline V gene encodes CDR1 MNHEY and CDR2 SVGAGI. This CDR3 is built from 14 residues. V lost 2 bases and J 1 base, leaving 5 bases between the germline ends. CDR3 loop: CASSYNQNTGELFF. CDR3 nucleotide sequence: TGTGCCAGCAGTTACAACCAGAACACCGGGGAGCTGTTTTTT.

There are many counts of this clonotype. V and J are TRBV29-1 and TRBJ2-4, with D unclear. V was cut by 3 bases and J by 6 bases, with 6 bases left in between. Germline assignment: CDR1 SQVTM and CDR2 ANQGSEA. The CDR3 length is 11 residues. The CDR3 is CSVEKTNIQYF. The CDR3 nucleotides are TGCAGCGTTGAGAAGACAAACATTCAGTACTTC.